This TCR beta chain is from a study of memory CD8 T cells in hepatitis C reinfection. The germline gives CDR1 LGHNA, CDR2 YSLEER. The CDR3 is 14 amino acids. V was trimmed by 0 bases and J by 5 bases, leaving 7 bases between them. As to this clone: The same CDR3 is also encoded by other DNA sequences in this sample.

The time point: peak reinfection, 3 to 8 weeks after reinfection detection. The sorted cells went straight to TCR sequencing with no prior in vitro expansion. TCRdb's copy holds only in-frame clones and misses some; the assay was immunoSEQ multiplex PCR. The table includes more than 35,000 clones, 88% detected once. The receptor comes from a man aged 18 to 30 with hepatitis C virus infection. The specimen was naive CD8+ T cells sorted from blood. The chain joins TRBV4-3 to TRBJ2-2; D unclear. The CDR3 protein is CASSQDPGTGELFF. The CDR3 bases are TGCGCCAGCAGCCAAGATCCAGGTACCGGGGAGCTGTTTTTT.